The entry below describes one TCR beta chain. The record originates from a study of blood T cell repertoires in COVID-19. Germline values: CDR1 SGHDT, CDR2 YYEEEE. Trimming removed 0 bases from V and 2 bases from J, with 21 bases in between. This CDR3 region has 19 residues. Data came from immunoSEQ multiplex PCR; TCRdb stores just in-frame clones and leaves some out. The sample gives under 200,000 clones, 84% of which show up once; roughly 15% is in the top ten. The sample taken for sequencing was peripheral blood. The clonotype comes from a man younger than 30 with active or convalescent COVID-19. The genes are TRBV5-6 and TRBJ1-5; D is unclear. CDR3 DNA sequence: TGTGCCAGCAGCTTGGCCGGCCCAGGACTACGTGGGGGCAATCAGCCCCAGCATTTT. Translation gives CASSLAGPGLRGGNQPQHF.